A selection of T cell receptor beta chains follows, all from one sample in a study of T cell responses to AZD1222 COVID-19 vaccine. The table came from immunoSEQ multiplex PCR; TCRdb's copy has only in-frame clones and leaves some out. The sample lists roughly 150,000 clones, around 92% occurring once. Sequenced here: peripheral blood, sampled on day 0 of AZD1222 vaccination. The receptors here all came from an adult in good health. CDR3s include the opening cysteine and the closing phenylalanine or tryptophan. Fields, in order: D gene, clone size, J gene, V gene, CDR3 protein, CDR3 DNA. A D gene is named only where the DNA matches it firmly. Part of the rows lack a size; the others show once, few, many or a class for expanded clones.

.,.,TRBJ1-4,TRBV7-9,CASSFGGTVNEKLFF,TGTGCCAGCAGCTTTGGGGGGACGGTTAATGAAAAACTGTTTTTT
.,.,TRBJ1-1,TRBV29-1,CSVEGGASWAEAFF,TGCAGCGTTGAAGGTGGGGCGTCCTGGGCTGAAGCTTTCTTT
.,.,TRBJ1-6,TRBV14,CASSTLVGFEINSPLHF,TGTGCCAGCAGCACCCTCGTGGGATTCGAGATTAATTCACCCCTCCACTTT
TRBD1,.,TRBJ1-2,TRBV5-4,CASSLVVGTANYGYTF,TGTGCCAGCAGCTTGGTGGTTGGGACAGCAAACTATGGCTACACCTTC
.,.,TRBJ2-1,TRBV6-2/TRBV6-3,CASSYPLRGGRNKRREFF,TGTGCCAGCAGTTACCCCTTGAGGGGCGGCCGGAACAAACGGAGGGAGTTCTTC
.,.,TRBJ1-2,TRBV19,CASTPSSLYGYTF,TGTGCCAGTACCCCGAGCAGCTTATATGGCTACACCTTC
.,.,TRBJ1-1,TRBV5-1,CASTSDGGTEAFF,TGCGCCAGCACATCGGACGGGGGCACTGAAGCTTTCTTT
.,.,TRBJ2-5,TRBV7-5,CARSGDRGTQETQYF,TGTGCCAGAAGCGGTGACAGGGGAACCCAAGAGACCCAGTACTTC
TRBD1,.,TRBJ1-1,TRBV19,CASSGGTGEMNTEAFF,TGTGCCAGTAGTGGCGGGACAGGCGAGATGAACACTGAAGCTTTCTTT
.,.,TRBJ2-3,TRBV11-2,CASSLGTKTDTQYF,TGTGCCAGCAGCTTAGGGACCAAGACAGATACGCAGTATTTT
.,.,TRBJ2-3,TRBV30,CAWSDGEAGTDTQYF,TGTGCCTGGAGCGACGGTGAGGCAGGCACAGATACGCAGTATTTT
.,.,TRBJ1-5,TRBV13,CASSPSRESNQPQHF,TGTGCCAGCAGCCCTAGCAGGGAAAGCAATCAGCCCCAGCATTTT
.,.,TRBJ1-1,TRBV2,CASIRTGNTEAFF,TGTGCCAGCATTAGGACGGGGAACACTGAAGCTTTCTTT
.,.,TRBJ1-4,TRBV28,CASSFPWGATNEKLFF,TGTGCCAGCAGTTTCCCCTGGGGTGCAACTAATGAAAAACTGTTTTTT
.,.,TRBJ1-1,TRBV10-3,CAISSRDTLGDTEAFF,TGTGCCATCAGTAGCCGGGACACCTTAGGAGACACTGAAGCTTTCTTT
.,.,TRBJ1-1,TRBV4-2,CASSFGRSDTEAFF,TGTGCCAGCAGTTTCGGGAGGTCGGACACTGAAGCTTTCTTT
.,.,TRBJ2-5,TRBV19,CASSSRVTSETQYF,TGTGCCAGTAGCAGCAGGGTGACTTCGGAGACCCAGTACTTC
.,once,TRBJ2-1,TRBV7-9,CASSLDRIKQFF,TGTGCCAGCAGCTTAGACCGGATTAAGCAGTTCTTC
.,.,TRBJ2-1,TRBV2,CASSRTESSYNEQFF,TGTGCCAGCAGCCGGACCGAGAGCTCCTACAATGAGCAGTTCTTC
TRBD1,.,TRBJ1-3,TRBV18,CASSPLQGANTNTIYF,TGTGCCAGCTCACCGCTACAGGGGGCGAATACGAACACCATATATTTT
TRBD1,.,TRBJ1-3,TRBV7-2,CASGPDRGNTIYF,TGTGCCAGCGGGCCGGACAGGGGAAACACCATATATTTT
TRBD1,once,TRBJ1-1,TRBV5-6,CASSAGTGNTEAFF,TGTGCCAGCAGCGCCGGGACAGGGAACACTGAAGCTTTCTTT
.,once,TRBJ2-1,TRBV29-1,CSGRMVSYNEQFF,TGCAGCGGTCGGATGGTTTCCTACAATGAGCAGTTCTTC
.,.,TRBJ1-5,TRBV29-1,CSVGWGGQPQHF,TGCAGCGTTGGTTGGGGTGGACAGCCCCAGCATTTT
.,.,TRBJ1-4,TRBV7-9,CASSRPVDLNEKLFF,TGTGCCAGCAGTAGACCGGTGGACCTTAATGAAAAACTGTTTTTT
TRBD1,.,TRBJ1-5,TRBV12-3/TRBV12-4,CASWDRGQPQHF,TGTGCCAGCTGGGACAGGGGTCAGCCCCAGCATTTT
TRBD1,.,TRBJ1-6,TRBV19,CASTPTGGGSPLHF,TGTGCCAGCACACCCACAGGGGGCGGATCACCCCTCCACTTT
TRBD1,.,TRBJ1-2,TRBV11-3,CASSLGPTGAGYTF,TGTGCCAGCAGTTTAGGCCCTACAGGGGCCGGCTACACCTTC
.,.,TRBJ1-6,TRBV3-1/TRBV3-2,CASSQKGYVISPLHF,TGTGCCAGCAGCCAGAAGGGGTACGTGATTTCACCCCTCCACTTT
TRBD1,.,TRBJ1-4,TRBV7-2,CASSTSTGEKLFF,TGTGCCAGCAGCACTTCGACAGGGGAAAAACTGTTTTTT
TRBD1,.,TRBJ1-2,TRBV10-3,CAISESRTGVGYTF,TGTGCCATCAGTGAGTCTAGGACAGGGGTTGGCTACACCTTC
TRBD1,.,TRBJ1-5,TRBV28,CASSFVGGAGQPQHF,TGTGCCAGCAGTTTTGTAGGGGGCGCAGGTCAGCCCCAGCATTTT
.,.,TRBJ1-5,TRBV7-2,CASSTPGNQPQHF,TGTGCCAGCAGCACCCCTGGCAATCAGCCCCAGCATTTT
TRBD2,.,TRBJ2-1,TRBV28,CASSLAGADEQFF,TGTGCCAGCAGTTTGGCGGGAGCGGATGAGCAGTTCTTC
TRBD1,.,TRBJ1-5,TRBV3-1/TRBV3-2,CASSQAPGQAQHF,TGTGCCAGCAGCCAAGCGCCGGGACAGGCCCAGCATTTT
.,.,TRBJ2-1,TRBV21-1,CASSKFRFSVAQSSYNEQFF,TGTGCCAGCAGCAAATTTCGGTTTTCTGTCGCGCAGAGCTCCTACAATGAGCAGTTCTTC
TRBD2,.,TRBJ2-1,TRBV5-1,CASSLVAGAGYNEQFF,TGCGCCAGCAGCTTGGTTGCGGGAGCGGGATACAATGAGCAGTTCTTC
TRBD1,.,TRBJ1-2,TRBV27,CASSFQRTGDGYTF,TGTGCCAGCAGTTTTCAAAGGACAGGGGATGGCTACACCTTC
.,.,TRBJ2-7,TRBV7-9,CASSLVYEQYF,TGTGCCAGCAGCTTAGTTTACGAGCAGTACTTC
TRBD1,few,TRBJ1-6,TRBV28,CASSGETRGRGLGSPLHF,TGTGCCAGCAGTGGCGAAACCAGGGGGAGGGGCTTAGGTTCACCCCTCCACTTT
.,.,TRBJ1-5,TRBV5-6,CASSRRGYSNQPQHF,TGTGCCAGCAGTCGTCGGGGTTATAGCAATCAGCCCCAGCATTTT
TRBD2,.,TRBJ2-2,TRBV28,CASSLGLASGELFF,TGTGCCAGCAGTCTGGGACTAGCGTCCGGGGAGCTGTTTTTT
.,.,TRBJ1-2,TRBV28,CASSSRGAALYGYTF,TGTGCCAGCAGTTCCCGGGGGGCAGCCCTATATGGCTACACCTTC
.,.,TRBJ1-4,TRBV28,CASSLVGGWNEKLFF,TGTGCCAGCAGTTTAGTGGGGGGCTGGAATGAAAAACTGTTTTTT
TRBD1,few,TRBJ2-2,TRBV6-4,CASSLTGDGNTGELFF,TGTGCCAGCAGTTTGACAGGGGATGGGAACACCGGGGAGCTGTTTTTT
.,.,TRBJ1-6,TRBV19,CASSGRPLSYNSPLHF,TGTGCCAGTAGCGGCAGGCCCCTCTCCTATAATTCACCCCTCCACTTT
.,.,TRBJ1-1,TRBV19,CASSGGPNTEAFF,TGTGCCAGTAGTGGGGGCCCGAACACTGAAGCTTTCTTT
.,.,TRBJ1-1,TRBV12-3/TRBV12-4,CASSGALAFF,TGTGCCAGCAGTGGGGCCCTAGCTTTCTTT
TRBD2,.,TRBJ2-2,TRBV7-9,CASSLFRGVGELFF,TGTGCCAGCAGCCTTTTCCGGGGGGTCGGGGAGCTGTTTTTT
TRBD1,.,TRBJ1-4,TRBV2,CASNAGLGTAHNEKLFF,TGTGCCAGCAATGCGGGACTCGGGACAGCCCATAATGAAAAACTGTTTTTT
.,.,TRBJ1-1,TRBV19,CASSIWWNTEAFF,TGTGCCAGTAGTATTTGGTGGAACACTGAAGCTTTCTTT
TRBD2,once,TRBJ2-2,TRBV7-9,CASSSRGLAGAANTGELFF,TGTGCCAGCAGCTCAAGGGGACTAGCGGGGGCCGCGAACACCGGGGAGCTGTTTTTT
TRBD1,.,TRBJ2-5,TRBV27,CASRDRSQETQYF,TGTGCCAGTCGGGACAGGAGCCAAGAGACCCAGTACTTC